One and the same sample provided the 21 T cell receptor beta chains below, sequenced in a study of human T cells and chemical hapten exposure. TCRdb independently ran MiXCR on the RACE reads; one entry per CDR3 protein. The sample lists approximately 80,000 distinct CDR3 sequences, over 10% seen once, with 4.5% to 6% in the top ten. Time point noted: patch test 3, about 24 weeks after DPC sensitization. Treatment: therapeutic diphenylcyclopropenone sensitization with weekly scalp DPC. This specimen was whole blood, taken in connection with sensitization to the hapten diphenylcyclopropenone (DPC). These receptors originate from a woman aged 50 to 60 with alopecia areata. Some clones in this sample may be carry-over from other donors' samples.

This clonotype was seen many times. V usage is TRBV20-1 and J usage is TRBJ2-4; D is tentatively TRBD1 or TRBD2 (5 bases each). The V end lost 3 bases, the J end lost 1 base, and 7 bases lay between the germline ends. This CDR3 is built from 13 residues. CDR1 and CDR2 (germline): DFQATT, SNEGSKA (reference sequence). The CDR3 here is CSASRDAKNIQYF. The CDR3 nucleotides read TGCAGTGCTAGCAGGGACGCCAAAAACATTCAGTACTTC.

The rearrangement uses TRBV18 and TRBJ1-1, with D perhaps TRBD1 (6 bases). The CDR3 spans 17 residues. CDR1 is KGHSH, CDR2 LQKENI, per germline. V was clipped by 4 bases and J by 1 base, with 19 bases between them. CDR3: CASSQEQGRFSNTEAFF. In nucleotides, the CDR3 is TGTGCCAGCTCACAAGAACAGGGACGCTTTTCGAACACTGAAGCTTTCTTT.

This chain joins TRBV10-3 and TRBJ2-3, with D perhaps TRBD1 (7 bases). CDR3 length: 12 amino acids. CDR1 is ENHRY, CDR2 SYGVKD, per germline. V lost 6 bases and J lost 5, with 9 bases in between. The CDR3 coding sequence is TGTGCCATCAGGCGGGACAGAGATACGCAGTATTTT. Residues: CAIRRDRDTQYF.

V usage is TRBV2 and J usage is TRBJ2-1; D is unclear. This CDR3 comprises 11 residues. In germline, CDR1 is SNHLY, CDR2 FYNNEI. Deletions cut 7 bases from V and 7 bases from J, with 8 bases between. CDR3: CASNPVNEQFF. In DNA, the CDR3 is TGTGCCAGCAACCCGGTTAATGAGCAGTTCTTC.

This chain joins TRBV12-3 or TRBV12-4 and TRBJ1-5, with unresolved D. Trimming took off 6 bases at V and 2 bases at J, with 17 bases between the two ends. The CDR3 is 16 amino acids. Written as DNA, the CDR3 is TGTGCCAGCAGCCGCTCGGCGCGGGGTGGCAATCAGCCCCAGCATTTT. Translated, it gives CASSRSARGGNQPQHF.

The sample holds a few counts of this clonotype. The chain has TRBV30 and TRBJ2-7; D tentatively reads TRBD1 or TRBD2 (5 bases each). The V gene lost 3 bases and the J gene lost 4 bases, with 13 bases spanning the gap. This CDR3 has 13 amino acids. Germline V gene data show CDR1 as GTSNPN and CDR2 as SVGIG (reference sequence). The CDR3 here is CAWSLGTPYEQYF. DNA of the CDR3: TGTGCCTGGAGCCTCGGGACCCCTTACGAGCAGTACTTC.

This clonotype was counted only a few times. The gene calls are TRBV7-8 and TRBJ2-7; the D is unclear. The CDR3 runs 14 residues. V lost 0 bases and J lost 7, with 13 bases in between. Germline CDR1 is SGHVS and CDR2 is FQNEAQ. The CDR3 coding sequence is TGTGCCAGCAGCTTAGCGTGGAGAGACGGGGAGCAGTACTTC. The encoded protein is CASSLAWRDGEQYF.

There are many counts of this clonotype. The V call is TRBV29-1, the J call TRBJ2-5; D might be TRBD2 (6 bases). CDR1 is SQVTM and CDR2 is ANQGSEA in the germline V gene. The length of the CDR3 is 12 residues. Trimming removed 6 bases at V and 3 bases at J, with 11 bases between. The CDR3 DNA is TGCAGCGTCCAAAGACTAGAAGAGACCCAGTACTTC. It codes for CSVQRLEETQYF.

Concerning this clonotype itself: Here the CDR3 omits its conserved ending phenylalanine or tryptophan, so a read error is the likely source. The DNA is omitted, as the CDR3 cannot be located on it reliably, and the CDR3 follows TCRdb's listing. V is TRBV3-1 and J is TRBJ2-1; TRBD2 is taken as the D call from the table, unchecked against the DNA. Germline V gene sequence: CDR1 LGHDT, CDR2 YNNKEL (reference sequence). Ends included, the CDR3 has 13 residues. The CDR3 loop is CASSQTGAPRSTL.

This clonotype occurred many times. V gene TRBV7-3 combines with J gene TRBJ2-5, with 11 bases that match TRBD2. Losses at the gene ends were 4 bases for V and 5 bases for J; bases not matched to a gene: 12. Germline assignment: CDR1 SGHTA and CDR2 FQGTGA. The CDR3 is 17 amino acids. The CDR3 coding sequence is TGTGCCAGCAGCTCCAAACCGACTAGCGGGAATTTGGAGACCCAGTACTTC. Amino acids: CASSSKPTSGNLETQYF.

The chain joins TRBV6-4 to TRBJ2-2, with 7 bases fitting TRBD2. The CDR3 contains 16 residues. V shed 8 bases and J 4 bases; nucleotides not matched to a gene: 13. Germline CDR1 reads MRHNA; CDR2 reads SNTAGT. This chain's CDR3 is CASSSGEGSGTGELFF. Written as DNA, the CDR3 is TGTGCCAGCTCAAGCGGGGAGGGTAGCGGCACCGGGGAGCTGTTTTTT.

This clonotype was detected only a few times. This chain joins TRBV6-6 and TRBJ2-7, with TRBD1 identical over 8 bases. The CDR3 sequence is 14 residues long. The germline gives CDR1 MNHNY, CDR2 SVGAGI (reference sequence). V dropped 6 bases and J dropped 2; count of bases not matched to a gene: 6. CDR3 sequence: CASSPQGDTYEQYF. CDR3 bases: TGTGCCAGCAGCCCACAGGGGGACACCTACGAGCAGTACTTC.

This clonotype has ten or more counts. The CDR3: CASSLSSTVGTEAFF. The DNA of the CDR3 is TGTGCCAGCAGCTTATCGTCGACGGTCGGCACTGAAGCTTTCTTT. The chain links TRBV7-2 to TRBJ1-1; no clear D gene. Trimming left V 2 bases short and J 4 bases short, with 14 bases between. CDR1 is SGHTA, CDR2 FQGNSA, per germline. The CDR3 length is 15 residues.

The rearrangement links TRBV11-2 to TRBJ2-7; D uncertain. CDR1 and CDR2 (germline): SGHAT, FQNNGV. The length of the CDR3 is 14 residues. V lost 5 bases, J lost 2 bases, and 13 bases lay in between. The CDR3 DNA sequence: TGTGCCAGCAGCCGGACGGATCAGACCTACGAGCAGTACTTC. This gives the protein CASSRTDQTYEQYF.

This clonotype was seen many times. The chain has TRBV18 and TRBJ1-6; TRBD1 might be the D (6 bases). V was clipped by 2 bases and J by 5 bases, with 13 bases between them. Germline CDR1 is KGHSH and CDR2 is LQKENI. The CDR3 loop spans 16 amino acids. Here the CDR3 DNA reads TGTGCCAGCTCACCAATGGTACAGGGCCATAATTCACCCCTCCACTTT. This encodes CASSPMVQGHNSPLHF.

The sample holds many counts of this clonotype. The V gene is TRBV5-1, the J gene TRBJ2-5; D possibly corresponds to TRBD1 (5 bases). CDR3 length: 14 residues. V gave up 1 base and J gave up 2 bases, with 9 bases separating them. CDR1 SGHRS and CDR2 YFSETQ come from the germline V gene. CDR3 DNA sequence: TGCGCCAGCAGCTTGTTTGCAGGGCAAGAGACCCAGTACTTC. Translated: CASSLFAGQETQYF.

V usage is TRBV11-2 and J usage is TRBJ2-1, with TRBD2 matching 9 bases. The V and J ends lost 1 base and 6 bases, in that order; junction bases with no gene match: 10. Germline CDR1 is SGHAT and CDR2 is FQNNGV. This CDR3 is 17 amino acids long. CDR3 nucleotide sequence: TGTGCCAGCAGCTTAGGAGTTATTAGCGGGAGAGGCAATGAGCAGTTCTTC. It specifies CASSLGVISGRGNEQFF. The entire variable domain, with the rest obtained from reference TRBV11-2 and TRBJ2-1, is as follows: EAGVAQSPRYKIIEKRQSVAFWCNPISGHATLYWYQQILGQGPKLLIQFQNNGVVDDSQLPKDRFSAERLKGVDSTLKIQPAKLEDSAVYLCASSLGVISGRGNEQFFGPGTRLTVL.

Note on this clonotype: This may be a read error, as it is one base from a much larger clone. No conserved phenylalanine or tryptophan ends this CDR3, so it is likely a read error. The chain employs TRBV10-2 and TRBJ2-1; the match to TRBD2 covers 7 bases. The germline gives CDR1 WSHSY, CDR2 SAAADI. This CDR3 spans 15 amino acids. After removal of 5 bases from V and 7 bases from J, the junction contained 11 bases not matched to a gene. The CDR3 region has the DNA TGCGCCAGCAGTCCCAGGGCGGGAGAAGGGAATGAGCAGTTCTCC. It yields the protein CASSPRAGEGNEQFS.

This clonotype has more than one count but fewer than ten. The rearrangement uses TRBV5-4 and TRBJ2-3, with 12 bases that match TRBD2. Germline CDR1 reads SGHNT; CDR2 reads YYREEE (reference sequence). V was pared by 4 bases and J by 4 bases, with 10 bases of the junction left unmatched. This CDR3 is built from 17 residues. CDR3 amino acids: CASSTATSGRIPDTQYF. The CDR3 DNA sequence: TGTGCCAGCAGCACCGCGACTAGCGGGAGAATCCCAGATACGCAGTATTTT.

This clonotype showed up many times. The rearrangement uses TRBV15 and TRBJ1-5; D remains unclear. CDR1 and CDR2 from the germline V gene are LNHNV and YYDKDF (reference sequence). The CDR3 runs 13 residues. Trimming removed 1 base at V and 5 bases at J, with 6 bases between. The CDR3 here is CATSRVLYQPQHF. The CDR3, as DNA: TGTGCCACCAGCAGAGTTCTTTATCAGCCCCAGCATTTT.

This clonotype was observed once. The genes are TRBV7-2 and TRBJ2-1; a weak D match, TRBD2 (6 bases). Trimming left V 5 bases short and J 5 bases short, with 10 bases between. From germline, CDR1 is SGHTA and CDR2 FQGNSA. This CDR3 is 13 amino acids long. In DNA, the CDR3 is TGTGCCAGCAGCCCGGGACTTCACAATGAGCAGTTCTTC. Translated, it gives CASSPGLHNEQFF.